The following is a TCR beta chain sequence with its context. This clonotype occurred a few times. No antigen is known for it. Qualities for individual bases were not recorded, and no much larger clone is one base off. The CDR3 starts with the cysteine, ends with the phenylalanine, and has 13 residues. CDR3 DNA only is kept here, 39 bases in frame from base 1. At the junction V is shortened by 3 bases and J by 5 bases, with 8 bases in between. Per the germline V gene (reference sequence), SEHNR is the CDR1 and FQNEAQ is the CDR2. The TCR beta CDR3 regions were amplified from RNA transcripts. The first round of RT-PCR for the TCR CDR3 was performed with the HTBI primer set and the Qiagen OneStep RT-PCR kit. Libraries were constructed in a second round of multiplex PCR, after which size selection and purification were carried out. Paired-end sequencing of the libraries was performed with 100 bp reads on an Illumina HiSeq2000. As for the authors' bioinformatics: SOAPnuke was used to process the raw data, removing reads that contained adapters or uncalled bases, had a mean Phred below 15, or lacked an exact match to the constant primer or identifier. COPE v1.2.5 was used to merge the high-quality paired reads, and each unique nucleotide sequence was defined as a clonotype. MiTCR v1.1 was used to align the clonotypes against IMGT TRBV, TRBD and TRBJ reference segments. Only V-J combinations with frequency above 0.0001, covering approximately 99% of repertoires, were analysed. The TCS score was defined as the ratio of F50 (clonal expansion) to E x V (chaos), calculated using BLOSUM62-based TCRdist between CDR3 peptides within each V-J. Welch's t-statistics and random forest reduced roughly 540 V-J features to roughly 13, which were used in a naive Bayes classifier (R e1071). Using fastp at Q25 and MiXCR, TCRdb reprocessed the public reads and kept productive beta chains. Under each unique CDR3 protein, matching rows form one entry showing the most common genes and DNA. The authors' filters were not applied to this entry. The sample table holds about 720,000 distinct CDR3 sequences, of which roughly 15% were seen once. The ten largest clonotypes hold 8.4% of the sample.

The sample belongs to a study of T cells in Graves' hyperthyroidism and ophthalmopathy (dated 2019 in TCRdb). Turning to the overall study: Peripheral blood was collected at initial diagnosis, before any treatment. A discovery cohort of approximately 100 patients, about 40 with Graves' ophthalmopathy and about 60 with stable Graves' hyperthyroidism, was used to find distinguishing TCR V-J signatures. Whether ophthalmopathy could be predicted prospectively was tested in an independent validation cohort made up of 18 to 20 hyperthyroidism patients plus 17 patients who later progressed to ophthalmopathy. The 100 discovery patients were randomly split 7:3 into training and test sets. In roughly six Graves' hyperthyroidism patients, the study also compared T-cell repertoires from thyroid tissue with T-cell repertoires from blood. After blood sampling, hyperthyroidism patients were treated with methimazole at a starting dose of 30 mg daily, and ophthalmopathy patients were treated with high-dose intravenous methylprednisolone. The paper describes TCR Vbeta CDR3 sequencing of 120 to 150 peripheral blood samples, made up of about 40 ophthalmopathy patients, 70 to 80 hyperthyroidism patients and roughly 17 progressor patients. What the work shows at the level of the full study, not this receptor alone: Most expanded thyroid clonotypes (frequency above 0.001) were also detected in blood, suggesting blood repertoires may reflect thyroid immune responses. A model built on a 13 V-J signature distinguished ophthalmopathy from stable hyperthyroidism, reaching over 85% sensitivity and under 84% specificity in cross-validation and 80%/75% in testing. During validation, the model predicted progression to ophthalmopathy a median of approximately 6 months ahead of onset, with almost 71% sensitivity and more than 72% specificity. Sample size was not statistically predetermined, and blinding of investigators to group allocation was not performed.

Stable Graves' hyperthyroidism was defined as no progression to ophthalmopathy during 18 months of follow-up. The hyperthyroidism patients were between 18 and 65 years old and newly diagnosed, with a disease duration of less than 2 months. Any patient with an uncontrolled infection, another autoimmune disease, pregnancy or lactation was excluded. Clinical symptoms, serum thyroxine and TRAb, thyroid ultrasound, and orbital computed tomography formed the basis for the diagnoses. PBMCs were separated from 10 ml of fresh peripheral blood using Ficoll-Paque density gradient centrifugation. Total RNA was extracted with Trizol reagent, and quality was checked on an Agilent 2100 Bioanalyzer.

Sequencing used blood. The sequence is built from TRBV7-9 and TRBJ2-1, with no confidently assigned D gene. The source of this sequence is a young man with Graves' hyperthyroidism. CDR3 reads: CASSFGLDNEQFF. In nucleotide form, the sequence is TGTGCCAGCAGCTTCGGGCTGGACAATGAGCAGTTCTTC.